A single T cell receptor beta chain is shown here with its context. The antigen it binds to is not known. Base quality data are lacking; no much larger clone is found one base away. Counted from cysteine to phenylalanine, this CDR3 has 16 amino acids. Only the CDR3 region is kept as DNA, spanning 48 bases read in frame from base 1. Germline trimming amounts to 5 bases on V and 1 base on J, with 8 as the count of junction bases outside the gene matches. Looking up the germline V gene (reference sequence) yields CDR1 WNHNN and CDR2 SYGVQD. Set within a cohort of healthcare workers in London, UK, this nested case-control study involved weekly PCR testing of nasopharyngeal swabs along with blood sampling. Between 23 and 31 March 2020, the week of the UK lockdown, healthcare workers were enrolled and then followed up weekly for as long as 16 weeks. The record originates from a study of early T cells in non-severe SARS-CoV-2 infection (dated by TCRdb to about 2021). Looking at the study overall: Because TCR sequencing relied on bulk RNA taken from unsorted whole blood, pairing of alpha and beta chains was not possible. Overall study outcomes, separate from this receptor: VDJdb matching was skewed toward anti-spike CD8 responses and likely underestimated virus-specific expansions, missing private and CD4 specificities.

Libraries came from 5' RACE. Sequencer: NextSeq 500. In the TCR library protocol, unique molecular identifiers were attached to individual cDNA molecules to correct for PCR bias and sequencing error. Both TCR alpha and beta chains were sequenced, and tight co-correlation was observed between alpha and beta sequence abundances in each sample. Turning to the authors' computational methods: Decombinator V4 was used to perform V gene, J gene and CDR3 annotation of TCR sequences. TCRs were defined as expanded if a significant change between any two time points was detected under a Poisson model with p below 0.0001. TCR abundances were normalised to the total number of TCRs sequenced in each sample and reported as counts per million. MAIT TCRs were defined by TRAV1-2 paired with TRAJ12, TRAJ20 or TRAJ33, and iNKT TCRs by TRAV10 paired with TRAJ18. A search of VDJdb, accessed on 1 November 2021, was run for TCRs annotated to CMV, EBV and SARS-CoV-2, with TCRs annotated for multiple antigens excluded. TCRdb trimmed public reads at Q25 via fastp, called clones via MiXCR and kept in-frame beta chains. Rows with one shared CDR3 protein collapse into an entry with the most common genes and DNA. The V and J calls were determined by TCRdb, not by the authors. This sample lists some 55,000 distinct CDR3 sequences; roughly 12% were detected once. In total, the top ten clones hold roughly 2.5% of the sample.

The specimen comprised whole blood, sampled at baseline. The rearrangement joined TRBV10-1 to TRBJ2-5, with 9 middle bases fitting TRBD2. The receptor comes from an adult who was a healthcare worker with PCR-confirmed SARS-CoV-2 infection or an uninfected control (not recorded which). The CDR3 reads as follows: CASSMPSGKGQETQYF. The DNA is TGCGCCAGCAGTATGCCTAGCGGGAAAGGCCAAGAGACCCAGTACTTC.